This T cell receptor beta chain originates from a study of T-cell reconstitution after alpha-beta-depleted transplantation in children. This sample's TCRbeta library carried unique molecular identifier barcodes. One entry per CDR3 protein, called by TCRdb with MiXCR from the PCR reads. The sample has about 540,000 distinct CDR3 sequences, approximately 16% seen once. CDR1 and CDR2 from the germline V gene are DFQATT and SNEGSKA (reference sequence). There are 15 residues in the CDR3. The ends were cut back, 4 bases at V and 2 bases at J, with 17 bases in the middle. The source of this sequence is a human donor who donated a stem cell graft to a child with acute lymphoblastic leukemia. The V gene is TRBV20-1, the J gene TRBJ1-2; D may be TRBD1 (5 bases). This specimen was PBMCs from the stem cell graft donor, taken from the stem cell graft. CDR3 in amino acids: CSATDSAGSNYGYTF. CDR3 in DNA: TGCAGTGCTACTGACAGCGCTGGAAGCAACTATGGCTACACCTTC.